The sequence of this T cell receptor beta chain was determined in a study of blood T cell repertoires in COVID-19. Whole-study context: Acute and convalescent COVID-19 specimens originated in the United States, Italy and Spain. PBMCs, B-cell-depleted T cells, or T cells provided the cDNA or gDNA that made up the material.

During active infection, Seattle patients enrolled and were then monitored through disease. In germline, CDR1 is DFQATT, CDR2 SNEGSKA (reference sequence). This CDR3 region has 11 residues. V lost 3 bases to trimming and J lost 6 bases, with 9 bases between them. As processed by the authors: The assay estimated nucleated cells by amplifying reference gene primers. The data were produced by immunoSEQ multiplex PCR, yet TCRdb's version contains in-frame clones alone and is incomplete. V and J calls and clone size are given by that table; D and trimming were obtained from the DNA. Of 65,000 to 70,000 clones listed, approximately 84% are singletons.

The TCR originated in a man aged 40-55 years with COVID-19, enrolled during active disease. The chain is built from TRBV20-1 and TRBJ2-7; D is unresolved. The specimen was peripheral blood. The CDR3 spells CSARSWAEQYF. Here the CDR3 DNA reads TGCAGTGCTAGGAGCTGGGCCGAGCAGTACTTC.